This TCR beta chain came from a study of OX40 agonist ivuxolimab in advanced cancers. Method: immunoSEQ multiplex PCR; TCRdb's copy keeps in-frame clones and lacks some. The data contain 90,000 to 100,000 clones, more than 95% of them singletons. Excluded were patients having autoimmune disease history or systemic immunosuppression. Germline V gene lookup returns CDR1 MNHNY and CDR2 SVGAGI (reference sequence). V lost 6 bases and J 5 bases, leaving 16 bases between the germline ends. The CDR3 loop spans 15 amino acids. V is TRBV6-6 and J is TRBJ2-2; D may be TRBD1 (6 bases). The specimen was CD4+ or CD8+ T cells sorted from blood, collected in a trial of the OX40 agonist ivuxolimab. The receptor was derived from an adult with an advanced solid tumor such as melanoma, head and neck, liver or kidney cancer. CDR3 region: CASRNSGVATGELFF. The CDR3 nucleotides are TGTGCCAGCAGGAACTCAGGGGTGGCTACCGGGGAGCTGTTTTTT.